This T cell receptor beta chain is from a study of CD8 T cells in Susac syndrome. Reverse transcription used about 0.45 to 1 ug RNA and random hexamers. Across 54 Vbeta and 13 Jbeta, immunoSEQ multiplex PCR amplified TCR beta CDR3. One entry per CDR3 protein results from TCRdb running MiXCR on the immunoSEQ multiplex PCR reads. Of under 550,000 distinct CDR3 sequences listed, 75% to 90% are singletons. The CDR3 runs to 13 residues. Germline CDR1 DFQATT, CDR2 SNEGSKA (reference sequence). Losses at the gene ends were 3 bases for V and 8 bases for J; bases not matched to a gene: 9. TCR beta sequencing covered blood CD8+ and CD4+ T cells. Patients with stable or active relapsing-remitting disease, all of them treatment-naive, made up the multiple sclerosis controls.

The chain couples TRBV20-1 to TRBJ2-5; 7 bases fit TRBD1. The clonotype originates from a human donor with multiple sclerosis. Sequencing was done on a sample of CD8+ T cells from PBMCs. The CDR3 DNA follows: TGCAGTGCTAGTGGGGACAGAGACTTAACCCAGTACTTC. Translating it yields CSASGDRDLTQYF.